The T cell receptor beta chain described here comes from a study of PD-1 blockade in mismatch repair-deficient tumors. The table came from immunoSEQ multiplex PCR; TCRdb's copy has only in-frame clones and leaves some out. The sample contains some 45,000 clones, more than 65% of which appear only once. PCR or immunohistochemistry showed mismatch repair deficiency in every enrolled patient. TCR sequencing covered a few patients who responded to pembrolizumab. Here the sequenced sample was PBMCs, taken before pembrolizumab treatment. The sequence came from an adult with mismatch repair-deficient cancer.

The CDR3 reads CSVELRNTEAFF. The CDR3 DNA reads TGCAGCGTTGAATTACGGAACACTGAAGCTTTCTTT. V gene TRBV29-1 combines with J gene TRBJ1-1; D is unresolved. V was clipped by 2 bases and J by 1 base, with 5 bases between them. The CDR3 sequence is 12 residues long. Germline V gene data show CDR1 as SQVTM and CDR2 as ANQGSEA.